These T cell receptor beta chains were read from a single sample in a study of beta chain features in type 1 diabetes. Generated by immunoSEQ multiplex PCR, the TCRdb table keeps only in-frame clones and is missing some. The table records more than 95,000 clones, under 30% of them present only once. What was sequenced was central memory CD4+ T cells from blood. These receptors were obtained from a woman between 18 and 30 years old with type 1 diabetes. CDR3s include the opening cysteine and the closing phenylalanine or tryptophan. The D gene is left open where the match is weak. The listing skips clone size in some rows; elsewhere it reads once, few, many or a size class.

V gene: TRBV4-3
D gene: .
clone size: .
J gene: TRBJ2-1
CDR3 protein: CASSQGGSSNEQFF
CDR3 DNA: TGCGCCAGTAGCCAAGGAGGGTCCTCCAATGAGCAGTTCTTC

V gene: TRBV4-2
D gene: .
clone size: .
J gene: TRBJ2-5
CDR3 protein: CASSQERQPGETQYF
CDR3 DNA: TGTGCCAGCAGCCAAGAGAGGCAGCCGGGGGAGACCCAGTACTTC

V gene: TRBV7-6
D gene: .
clone size: .
J gene: TRBJ2-3
CDR3 protein: CASSSQGSTDTQYF
CDR3 DNA: TGTGCCAGCAGCTCCCAGGGAAGCACAGATACGCAGTATTTT

V gene: TRBV6-1
D gene: .
clone size: .
J gene: TRBJ1-1
CDR3 protein: CASSERGEAEAFF
CDR3 DNA: TGTGCCAGCAGTGAACGGGGTGAGGCTGAAGCTTTCTTT

V gene: TRBV30
D gene: TRBD1
clone size: .
J gene: TRBJ1-2
CDR3 protein: CAWGHGDRAENYGYTF
CDR3 DNA: TGTGCCTGGGGACATGGAGACAGGGCGGAAAACTATGGCTACACCTTC

V gene: TRBV11-2
D gene: TRBD1
clone size: .
J gene: TRBJ2-1
CDR3 protein: CASSIRDRGYNEQFF
CDR3 DNA: TGTGCCAGCAGCATCCGGGACAGGGGATACAATGAGCAGTTCTTC

V gene: TRBV5-4
D gene: TRBD2
clone size: .
J gene: TRBJ2-7
CDR3 protein: CASSHRGLAGTEQYF
CDR3 DNA: TGTGCCAGCAGCCATCGGGGACTAGCGGGTACCGAGCAGTACTTC

V gene: TRBV23-1
D gene: TRBD1
clone size: many
J gene: TRBJ1-2
CDR3 protein: CASSQSRQGRGYGYTF
CDR3 DNA: TGCGCCAGCAGTCAATCGCGACAGGGGAGAGGCTATGGCTACACCTTC

V gene: TRBV5-4
D gene: TRBD1
clone size: few
J gene: TRBJ1-3
CDR3 protein: CASSRDRSSGNTIYF
CDR3 DNA: TGTGCCAGCAGCCGGGACAGATCGTCTGGAAACACCATATATTTT

V gene: TRBV4-3
D gene: TRBD2
clone size: few
J gene: TRBJ2-3
CDR3 protein: CASSQDGRDTDTQYF
CDR3 DNA: TGCGCCAGCAGCCAAGATGGGAGGGACACAGATACGCAGTATTTT

V gene: TRBV7-3
D gene: .
clone size: .
J gene: TRBJ2-2
CDR3 protein: CASGDFTGELFF
CDR3 DNA: TGTGCCAGCGGGGACTTCACCGGGGAGCTGTTTTTT

V gene: TRBV6-1
D gene: TRBD1
clone size: .
J gene: TRBJ2-7
CDR3 protein: CASRPGTGGGEQYF
CDR3 DNA: TGTGCCAGCAGACCCGGGACAGGAGGGGGCGAGCAGTACTTC

V gene: TRBV28
D gene: .
clone size: few
J gene: TRBJ2-5
CDR3 protein: CASSYLRGSETQYF
CDR3 DNA: TGTGCCAGCAGCTATCTGAGAGGGTCAGAGACCCAGTACTTC

V gene: TRBV18
D gene: TRBD1
clone size: .
J gene: TRBJ2-3
CDR3 protein: CASSFSGTGRTDTQYF
CDR3 DNA: TGTGCCAGCTCATTCTCCGGGACAGGGCGCACAGATACGCAGTATTTT

V gene: TRBV28
D gene: TRBD1
clone size: .
J gene: TRBJ1-2
CDR3 protein: CASSSQGTGNYGYTF
CDR3 DNA: TGTGCCAGCAGTTCCCAGGGGACAGGGAACTATGGCTACACCTTC

V gene: TRBV5-6
D gene: TRBD2
clone size: .
J gene: TRBJ2-1
CDR3 protein: CASSSMGREGRSEQFF
CDR3 DNA: TGTGCCAGCAGCTCGATGGGGCGGGAGGGTCGCAGTGAGCAGTTCTTC

V gene: TRBV19
D gene: .
clone size: .
J gene: TRBJ2-1
CDR3 protein: CASSLEGDSQLVRQFF
CDR3 DNA: TGTGCCAGTAGTTTGGAGGGAGACTCCCAACTCGTCCGTCAGTTCTTC

V gene: TRBV11-2
D gene: .
clone size: .
J gene: TRBJ2-5
CDR3 protein: CASSLVRGGAGETQYF
CDR3 DNA: TGTGCCAGCAGCTTAGTTCGAGGGGGGGCTGGAGAGACCCAGTACTTC

V gene: TRBV30
D gene: TRBD1
clone size: few
J gene: TRBJ2-7
CDR3 protein: CAWSDRGYEQYF
CDR3 DNA: TGTGCCTGGAGTGACAGGGGGTACGAGCAGTACTTC

V gene: TRBV27
D gene: .
clone size: .
J gene: TRBJ1-3
CDR3 protein: CAALQGCSGNTIYF
CDR3 DNA: TGTGCCGCCCTACAGGGTTGCTCTGGAAACACCATATATTTT

V gene: TRBV25-1
D gene: .
clone size: few
J gene: TRBJ1-1
CDR3 protein: CASRRGVGGTEAFF
CDR3 DNA: TGTGCCAGCAGGCGGGGGGTAGGGGGGACTGAAGCTTTCTTT

V gene: TRBV30
D gene: .
clone size: few
J gene: TRBJ1-2
CDR3 protein: CAWCFTGYGYTF
CDR3 DNA: TGTGCCTGGTGCTTCACAGGGTATGGCTACACCTTC